This T cell receptor beta chain was identified in a study of T cell responses to AZD1222 COVID-19 vaccine. Whole-study context: Pooled samples include second doses given at about 4 or 12 weeks. General observations from the study: Compared with day 0, the breadth and depth of the Spike-specific TCR repertoire rose significantly after two doses of AZD1222. At baseline, seropositivity was found in only five or six AZD1222 recipients. Possibly, clonal diversity was underestimated; donors were largely white British and included more females.

Germline values: CDR1 LNHDA, CDR2 SQIVND (reference sequence). There are 14 residues in the CDR3. The ends were cut back, 6 bases at V and 2 bases at J, with 11 bases in the middle. Of note for this clone: What it binds is not known.

Assay used: immunoSEQ multiplex PCR; TCRdb lists only in-frame clones, some missing. The sample records under 95,000 clones, roughly 85% being singletons. The sample consisted of peripheral blood, taken on day 0 of AZD1222 vaccination. The receptor comes from an adult in good health. This chain uses TRBV19 with TRBJ1-3; D possibly corresponds to TRBD1 (6 bases). The CDR3 protein is CASRTGSAGNTIYF. The CDR3 DNA is TGTGCCAGTAGGACAGGAAGCGCTGGAAACACCATATATTTT.